This T cell receptor (beta chain) was obtained from a study of T-cell memory formation after mild COVID-19 (dated by TCRdb to the early 2020s). Context from the whole study: Most TCR sequence clusters were specific to one of the two donors. In a couple of donors, T-cell clones that expanded and contracted after mild COVID-19 were tracked by sequencing TCRalpha and TCRbeta repertoires over time. The cohort comprised two young, previously healthy adult volunteers, one female and one male. Broader findings and caveats from the paper: Contracting CD4+ clones were located mainly in the CM and EM memory subsets, whereas CD8+ clones were found to be enriched in EMRA. The study included only a couple of mild cases, and larger cohorts that include severe cases with pre-infection samples were judged to be necessary. Clones contracting from day 15 to 85 had balanced CD4/CD8 phenotypes, while a second wave expanding from day 15 to 37 was biased towards CD4+. Whether the second-wave clones peaking on day 37 were SARS-CoV-2 specific was not confirmed. Some responding clones were detected in pre-infection memory, which suggested that pre-existing cross-reactive memory T cells had joined the SARS-CoV-2 response.

V loses 4 bases of germline sequence and J loses 12 bases, and the interval between the two ends is 16 bases. CDR1 MGHDK and CDR2 SYGVNS are derived from the germline V gene. The CDR3, from cysteine to phenylalanine, totals 13 residues. The retained sequence is limited to the CDR3, 39 bases, with the frame set at the first base. This clonotype has just a few counts. Its antigen is unknown. Per-base qualities were not stored, and no clone one base away is much larger. Sequencing was carried out with an Illumina NovaSeq 6000. Using 5'RACE with constant-segment primers, TCRalpha and TCRbeta cDNA libraries were constructed, with sample barcodes and unique molecular identifiers added in the process. Trizol reagent was used to extract RNA from every sample. The libraries were amplified in two PCR steps, and the second step added a second sample barcode and Illumina TruSeq adapters. Libraries were sequenced on an Illumina NovaSeq with 2 x 150 bp paired-end reads. As for how the authors treated the data: Demultiplexing of reads and collapsing into UMI-guided consensus sequences were performed with migec v1.2.7. Using mixcr v2.1.11, UMI consensuses were aligned to TRA and TRB V and J templates and then assembled into clonotypes. A clonotype was counted as expanded or contracted only if both edgeR and NoisET called the change significant, with noise models trained on biological replicates. edgeR calls used a false discovery rate-adjusted p below 0.01 and a log2 fold-change threshold of 1. As an exploratory analysis of dynamics, max-normalized trajectories of the 1000 most abundant clonotypes were examined by PCA with hierarchical clustering. Separately sequenced CD4+ and CD8+ repertoires were used to assign the CD4 or CD8 phenotype of responding clones. The public reads were run again by TCRdb, first through fastp at Q25 and then through MiXCR, and only productive beta chains were kept. Rows are unified per CDR3 protein, each entry keeping the most common DNA and genes. None of the V and J calls come from the authors' own analysis; TCRdb made them. The sample has roughly 350,000 distinct CDR3 sequences on record, approximately 14% of them singletons. The top ten clones comprise about 24% of the sample.

Ficoll-Paque density gradient centrifugation was the method used to isolate PBMCs. The V and J segments used are TRBV25-1 and TRBJ2-1, with no confidently assigned D gene. Sequenced: PBMCs or a T cell subset sorted from them (not recorded which). The receptor was isolated from a man aged 18 to 29 who had mild COVID-19 (a few samples of this study predate the infection). The sample titles of this study are shuffled in the database, so cell type and time point are left out; the donor was told from shared clones. CDR3 reads: CASSVTIGSGQFF. Here is the DNA: TGTGCCAGCAGTGTAACTATTGGGTCCGGGCAGTTCTTC.